The rows below give T cell receptor beta chains drawn from one sample of a study of T cell responses to AZD1222 COVID-19 vaccine. Here immunoSEQ multiplex PCR was the method, and the copy in TCRdb shows in-frame clones only, minus some. Of about 100,000 clones in the sample, 93% are singletons; the top ten hold roughly 5%. The sequences come from peripheral blood, collected on day 0 of AZD1222 vaccination. These receptors came from an adult in good health. Both conserved end residues are part of each CDR3. The order of the fields is CDR3 protein, CDR3 DNA, D gene, J gene, clone size, V gene. D genes are given only for firm matches. Clone size is given for some rows only: seen once, a few or many times, or a class if the clone is expanded.

cdr3_aa: CAWRQGPNYNSPLHF
cdr3_nt: TGTGCCTGGAGACAGGGGCCGAACTATAATTCACCCCTCCACTTT
d_call: TRBD1
j_call: TRBJ1-6
clone_size: NA
v_call: TRBV30

cdr3_aa: CATRGQGWNSPLHF
cdr3_nt: TGTGCCACTCGGGGCCAGGGTTGGAATTCACCCCTCCACTTT
d_call: NA
j_call: TRBJ1-6
clone_size: NA
v_call: TRBV19

cdr3_aa: CASKSSGPSSYNEQFF
cdr3_nt: TGTGCCAGTAAATCGAGCGGACCAAGCTCCTACAATGAGCAGTTCTTC
d_call: NA
j_call: TRBJ2-1
clone_size: NA
v_call: TRBV19

cdr3_aa: CASSFLAGEIGDEQYF
cdr3_nt: TGTGCCAGCAGCTTTCTAGCGGGAGAAATCGGAGACGAGCAGTACTTC
d_call: TRBD2
j_call: TRBJ2-7
clone_size: NA
v_call: TRBV11-1

cdr3_aa: CASSPQPQTSGSAGELFF
cdr3_nt: TGTGCCAGCAGCCCTCAACCCCAGACTAGCGGGAGCGCCGGGGAGCTGTTTTTT
d_call: TRBD2
j_call: TRBJ2-2
clone_size: NA
v_call: TRBV5-5

cdr3_aa: CASSLFSGGFRGRAFF
cdr3_nt: TGTGCCAGCAGTTTATTTAGTGGGGGTTTCAGGGGGCGGGCTTTCTTT
d_call: TRBD1
j_call: TRBJ1-1
clone_size: NA
v_call: TRBV27

cdr3_aa: CASSFEAKGRITDTQYF
cdr3_nt: TGCGCCAGCAGCTTTGAGGCTAAGGGACGGATCACAGATACGCAGTATTTT
d_call: NA
j_call: TRBJ2-3
clone_size: once
v_call: TRBV5-1

cdr3_aa: CASSLVSETIYGYTF
cdr3_nt: TGTGCCAGCAGCTTAGTATCGGAGACAATCTATGGCTACACCTTC
d_call: NA
j_call: TRBJ1-2
clone_size: NA
v_call: TRBV7-9

cdr3_aa: CASSLGAGGNNEQFF
cdr3_nt: TGCGCCAGCAGCTTGGGTGCGGGAGGGAACAATGAGCAGTTCTTC
d_call: TRBD2
j_call: TRBJ2-1
clone_size: NA
v_call: TRBV5-1

cdr3_aa: CATRRAGGLEFF
cdr3_nt: TGTGCCACCCGCCGGGCGGGAGGATTAGAGTTCTTC
d_call: TRBD2
j_call: TRBJ2-1
clone_size: NA
v_call: TRBV19

cdr3_aa: CASSSRGRGEVAGANVLTF
cdr3_nt: TGTGCCAGCTCGTCTAGGGGCAGGGGAGAAGTCGCTGGGGCCAACGTCCTGACTTTC
d_call: NA
j_call: TRBJ2-6
clone_size: NA
v_call: TRBV18

cdr3_aa: CASSERHNEQFF
cdr3_nt: TGTGCCAGCAGTGAACGGCACAATGAGCAGTTCTTC
d_call: NA
j_call: TRBJ2-1
clone_size: NA
v_call: TRBV6-1

cdr3_aa: CASSPGTANQPQHF
cdr3_nt: TGCGCCAGCAGCCCGGGGACGGCTAATCAGCCCCAGCATTTT
d_call: NA
j_call: TRBJ1-5
clone_size: NA
v_call: TRBV5-1

cdr3_aa: CASSTSQVKETQYF
cdr3_nt: TGTGCCAGCAGTACGTCACAGGTCAAAGAGACCCAGTACTTC
d_call: NA
j_call: TRBJ2-5
clone_size: NA
v_call: TRBV2

cdr3_aa: CASTTTGQADTQYF
cdr3_nt: TGTGCCAGCACGACGACAGGGCAGGCAGATACGCAGTATTTT
d_call: TRBD1
j_call: TRBJ2-3
clone_size: NA
v_call: TRBV11-2

cdr3_aa: CASSEHRQSGYTF
cdr3_nt: TGTGCCAGCAGTGAACACAGGCAGAGCGGCTACACCTTC
d_call: NA
j_call: TRBJ1-2
clone_size: NA
v_call: TRBV2

cdr3_aa: CATLHTAGGPSEQFF
cdr3_nt: TGTGCCACCTTACACACAGCGGGAGGGCCAAGTGAGCAGTTCTTC
d_call: TRBD2
j_call: TRBJ2-1
clone_size: NA
v_call: TRBV24-1

cdr3_aa: CASTPRDGLYNEQFF
cdr3_nt: TGTGCCAGCACTCCCCGGGACGGACTATACAATGAGCAGTTCTTC
d_call: NA
j_call: TRBJ2-1
clone_size: NA
v_call: TRBV27

cdr3_aa: CASRPRENYGYTF
cdr3_nt: TGTGCCAGCCGCCCCAGGGAAAACTATGGCTACACCTTC
d_call: NA
j_call: TRBJ1-2
clone_size: NA
v_call: TRBV27

cdr3_aa: CASSPTGNSGNTIYF
cdr3_nt: TGTGCCAGCAGCCCGACAGGCAACTCTGGAAACACCATATATTTT
d_call: NA
j_call: TRBJ1-3
clone_size: NA
v_call: TRBV7-9

cdr3_aa: CSVATDPATNEKLFF
cdr3_nt: TGCAGCGTTGCCACTGACCCCGCAACTAATGAAAAACTGTTTTTT
d_call: NA
j_call: TRBJ1-4
clone_size: few
v_call: TRBV29-1

cdr3_aa: CASRQGKELFF
cdr3_nt: TGTGCCAGCAGGCAGGGGAAGGAGCTGTTTTTT
d_call: NA
j_call: TRBJ2-2
clone_size: NA
v_call: TRBV6-5

cdr3_aa: CASSLEVTNEQFF
cdr3_nt: TGTGCCAGCAGCTTAGAAGTGACTAATGAGCAGTTCTTC
d_call: NA
j_call: TRBJ2-1
clone_size: NA
v_call: TRBV11-3

cdr3_aa: CASSHQGRTQNEKLFF
cdr3_nt: TGTGCCAGCAGCCACCAAGGGAGGACACAAAATGAAAAACTGTTTTTT
d_call: NA
j_call: TRBJ1-4
clone_size: NA
v_call: TRBV3-1/TRBV3-2

cdr3_aa: CARERLPNEQYF
cdr3_nt: TGTGCCAGAGAGAGGCTGCCAAACGAGCAGTACTTC
d_call: NA
j_call: TRBJ2-7
clone_size: NA
v_call: TRBV21-1

cdr3_aa: CASSVLSAVGTDTQYF
cdr3_nt: TGTGCCAGCAGCGTCTTATCAGCGGTAGGAACAGATACGCAGTATTTT
d_call: NA
j_call: TRBJ2-3
clone_size: NA
v_call: TRBV7-2

cdr3_aa: CASSSGGHGYTF
cdr3_nt: TGTGCCAGCAGCTCAGGTGGGCATGGCTACACCTTC
d_call: NA
j_call: TRBJ1-2
clone_size: NA
v_call: TRBV7-2

cdr3_aa: CASRGAGQTF
cdr3_nt: TGTGCCAGCCGGGGGGCGGGACAAACCTTC
d_call: NA
j_call: TRBJ2-7
clone_size: NA
v_call: TRBV2

cdr3_aa: CASSLRLEPQHF
cdr3_nt: TGTGCCAGCAGTTTACGTTTGGAGCCCCAGCATTTT
d_call: NA
j_call: TRBJ1-5
clone_size: NA
v_call: TRBV28

cdr3_aa: CASSLMTGHLNTGELFF
cdr3_nt: TGTGCCAGCAGTCTCATGACAGGACACTTGAACACCGGGGAGCTGTTTTTT
d_call: NA
j_call: TRBJ2-2
clone_size: NA
v_call: TRBV2

cdr3_aa: CASSFPRTPQYF
cdr3_nt: TGTGCCAGCAGTTTTCCTCGGACGCCCCAGTACTTC
d_call: NA
j_call: TRBJ2-7
clone_size: NA
v_call: TRBV6-5

cdr3_aa: CASSLLDRNSYTF
cdr3_nt: TGTGCCAGCAGCTTGCTGGACCGGAATTCTTACACCTTC
d_call: NA
j_call: TRBJ1-2
clone_size: NA
v_call: TRBV7-2

cdr3_aa: CASSPGMGQETQYF
cdr3_nt: TGTGCCAGCAGTCCCGGAATGGGCCAAGAGACCCAGTACTTC
d_call: NA
j_call: TRBJ2-5
clone_size: NA
v_call: TRBV6-5

cdr3_aa: CASSLGGLGTGELFF
cdr3_nt: TGTGCCAGCAGCTTGGGCGGGTTGGGCACCGGGGAGCTGTTTTTT
d_call: NA
j_call: TRBJ2-2
clone_size: NA
v_call: TRBV11-3

cdr3_aa: CSVEDRAGGEKLFF
cdr3_nt: TGCAGCGTTGAAGACCGGGCGGGCGGTGAAAAACTGTTTTTT
d_call: NA
j_call: TRBJ1-4
clone_size: NA
v_call: TRBV29-1